Given below is one T cell receptor beta chain in context. The source of the sample is a study of T cells in Graves' hyperthyroidism and ophthalmopathy. V lost 4 bases, J lost 1 base, and 6 bases lay in between. Germline lookup yields CDR1 WNHNN and CDR2 SYGVQD (reference sequence). The CDR3 is 13 residues long. Regions amplified from RNA transcripts were the TCR beta CDR3 regions. In the first-round RT-PCR of the TCR CDR3, the HTBI primer set was used. TCRdb ran MiXCR on the multiplex PCR reads and lists one entry per CDR3 protein. Among 600,000 to 650,000 distinct CDR3 sequences, roughly 20% were seen once, and the ten largest hold about 35%.

The TCR sequence derives from a man between 25 and 39 years old with Graves' ophthalmopathy. This rearrangement joins TRBV10-1 to TRBJ2-3; unclear D gene. The sequenced sample was blood. CDR3 sequence reads: CASSGRGTDTQYF. DNA for the CDR3: TGCGCCAGCAGTGGCAGAGGCACAGATACGCAGTATTTT.